Listed below are T cell receptor beta chains from one sample, sequenced in a study of primary melanoma T cells and metastatic recurrence. Repertoires were generated with immunoSEQ multiplex PCR, while TCRdb's copy carries only in-frame clones and drops some. The sample shows some 1,500 clones, about 85% of them seen only once. The sample was melanoma tumor tissue. These receptor sequences come from a human donor with melanoma. Each CDR3 is given with its conserved first and last residue. The order of the fields is V gene, D gene, clone size, J gene, CDR3 protein, CDR3 DNA. D genes are given only for firm matches. Not every row has a clone size; where given, it reads once, few, many or a size class.

TRBV19	NA	NA	TRBJ1-5	CASSGSGGGQPQHF	TGTGCCAGTAGTGGCAGTGGGGGGGGCCAGCCCCAGCATTTT
TRBV7-2	NA	NA	TRBJ1-4	CASSLSLGEKLFF	TGTGCCAGCAGCTTAAGCTTAGGTGAAAAACTGTTTTTT
TRBV10-1	NA	NA	TRBJ1-1	CASISNTEAFF	TGCGCCAGCATTTCAAACACTGAAGCTTTCTTT
TRBV12-5	NA	once	TRBJ2-5	CASGSLGLDQETQYF	TGTGCTAGTGGTTCCCTCGGACTCGACCAAGAGACCCAGTACTTC
TRBV19	TRBD1	NA	TRBJ1-1	CASSNTGGTEAFF	TGTGCCAGTAGCAACACAGGGGGCACTGAAGCTTTCTTT
TRBV12-5	NA	NA	TRBJ1-1	CASTRGMNTEAFF	TGTGCCAGCACCAGGGGCATGAACACTGAAGCTTTCTTT
TRBV29-1	TRBD1	NA	TRBJ1-5	CSFSGGVNQPQHF	TGCAGCTTCTCAGGGGGCGTCAATCAGCCCCAGCATTTT
TRBV11-3	NA	few	TRBJ2-3	CASSLQGLEDTQYF	TGTGCCAGCAGCCTCCAGGGTCTGGAAGATACGCAGTATTTT
TRBV6-8	NA	NA	TRBJ1-5	CASSAGPYQPQHF	TGTGCCAGCAGTGCTGGGCCTTATCAGCCCCAGCATTTT
TRBV11-3	TRBD2	NA	TRBJ2-7	CASSPRLAGGVSYEQYF	TGTGCCAGCAGCCCACGACTAGCGGGGGGGGTATCCTACGAGCAGTACTTC
TRBV11-3	TRBD1	NA	TRBJ1-2	CASSLGAGGDSYGYTF	TGTGCCAGCAGCTTGGGGGCAGGGGGCGATAGCTATGGCTACACCTTC
TRBV7-1	NA	NA	TRBJ2-2	CASRFPPGTNTGELFF	TGTGCCAGCAGGTTTCCTCCCGGGACGAACACCGGGGAGCTGTTTTTT
TRBV28	TRBD1	NA	TRBJ2-7	CASSRQGISYEQYF	TGTGCCAGCAGCCGACAGGGGATTTCCTACGAGCAGTACTTC
TRBV6-8	NA	NA	TRBJ2-7	CASSYGGMKNEQYF	TGTGCCAGCAGTTACGGCGGGATGAAAAACGAGCAGTACTTC
TRBV9	NA	NA	TRBJ2-2	CASRGRPTGELFF	TGTGCCAGCAGAGGCCGACCGACCGGGGAGCTGTTTTTT
TRBV11-3	TRBD2	NA	TRBJ2-3	CASSFIGTSGSTDTQYF	TGTGCCAGCAGCTTTATAGGGACTAGCGGGAGCACAGATACGCAGTATTTT
TRBV19	NA	NA	TRBJ2-5	CASSIGARRGSGETQYF	TGTGCCAGTAGTATAGGTGCCAGAAGAGGGTCCGGTGAGACCCAGTACTTC
TRBV11-3	TRBD2	NA	TRBJ2-1	CASEKGLADNEQFF	TGTGCCAGCGAAAAGGGACTAGCGGACAATGAGCAGTTCTTC
TRBV11-3	NA	NA	TRBJ1-4	CASSLAPGAPWEKLFF	TGTGCCAGCAGCTTGGCCCCAGGGGCGCCTTGGGAAAAACTGTTTTTT
TRBV7-7	NA	NA	TRBJ2-7	CASSPEELSSYEQYF	TGTGCCAGCAGCCCGGAGGAGCTTTCCTCCTACGAGCAGTACTTC
TRBV7-2	NA	once	TRBJ2-1	CASSKDRFPYNEQFF	TGTGCCAGCAGCAAAGACAGGTTCCCCTACAATGAGCAGTTCTTC
TRBV19	TRBD1	NA	TRBJ1-5	CASSTGWGTGGNQPQHF	TGTGCCAGTAGTACAGGATGGGGGACAGGTGGAAATCAGCCCCAGCATTTT
TRBV6-8	NA	NA	TRBJ2-1	CASSPPDTDNEQFF	TGTGCCAGCAGTCCACCCGACACCGACAATGAGCAGTTCTTC
TRBV6-8	NA	few	TRBJ2-2	CASNGIWTGELFF	TGTGCCAGCAACGGGATATGGACCGGGGAGCTGTTTTTT
TRBV11-3	NA	NA	TRBJ2-5	CASSLGVGYQETQYF	TGTGCCAGCAGCTTAGGTGTAGGGTACCAAGAGACCCAGTACTTC
TRBV28	NA	NA	TRBJ2-1	CASSLAGEGYNEQFF	TGTGCCAGCAGTTTGGCAGGGGAAGGCTACAATGAGCAGTTCTTC
TRBV7-1	TRBD2	once	TRBJ2-2	CASRSPGLAGGTGELFF	TGTGCCAGCAGATCCCCGGGACTAGCGGGAGGTACCGGGGAGCTGTTTTTT
TRBV5-1	NA	NA	TRBJ1-4	CASSPGGAREEKLFF	TGCGCCAGCAGCCCCGGGGGGGCCCGAGAGGAAAAACTGTTTTTT
TRBV11-3	TRBD1	few	TRBJ1-2	CASSLDRGQENGYTF	TGTGCCAGCAGCTTGGACCGCGGACAGGAGAATGGCTACACCTTC
TRBV28	NA	NA	TRBJ2-1	CASRGSGQPTGLYNEQFF	TGTGCCAGCAGGGGCTCGGGACAACCTACAGGGCTTTACAATGAGCAGTTCTTC